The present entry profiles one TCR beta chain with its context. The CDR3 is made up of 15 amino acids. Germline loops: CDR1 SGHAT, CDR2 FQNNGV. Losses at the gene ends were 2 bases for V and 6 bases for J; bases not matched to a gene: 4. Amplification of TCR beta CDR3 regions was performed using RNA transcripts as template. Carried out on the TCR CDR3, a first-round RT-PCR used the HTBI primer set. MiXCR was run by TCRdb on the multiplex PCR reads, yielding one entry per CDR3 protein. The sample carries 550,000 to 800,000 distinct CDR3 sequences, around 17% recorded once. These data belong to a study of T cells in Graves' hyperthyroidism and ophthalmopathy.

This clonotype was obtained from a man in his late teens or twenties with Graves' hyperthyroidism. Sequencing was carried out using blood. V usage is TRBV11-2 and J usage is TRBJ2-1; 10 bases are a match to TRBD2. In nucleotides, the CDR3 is TGTGCCAGCAGCTTACTAGCGGGGGCACCCAATGAGCAGTTCTTC. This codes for CASSLLAGAPNEQFF.